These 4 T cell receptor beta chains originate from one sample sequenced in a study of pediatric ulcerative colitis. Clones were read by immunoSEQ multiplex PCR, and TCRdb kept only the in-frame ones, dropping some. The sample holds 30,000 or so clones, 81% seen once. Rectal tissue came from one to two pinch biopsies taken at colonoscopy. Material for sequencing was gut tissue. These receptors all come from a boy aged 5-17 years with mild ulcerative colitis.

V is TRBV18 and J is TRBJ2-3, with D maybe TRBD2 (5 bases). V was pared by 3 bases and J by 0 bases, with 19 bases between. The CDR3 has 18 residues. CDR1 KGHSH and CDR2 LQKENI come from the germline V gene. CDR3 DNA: TGTGCCAGCTCACCCCTTCGGGGAGAATCCTCTAGCACAGATACGCAGTATTTT. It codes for CASSPLRGESSSTDTQYF.

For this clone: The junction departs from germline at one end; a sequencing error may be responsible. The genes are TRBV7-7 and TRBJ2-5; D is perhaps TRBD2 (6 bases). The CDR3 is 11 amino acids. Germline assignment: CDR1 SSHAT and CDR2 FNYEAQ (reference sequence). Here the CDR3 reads CASSSGETQYF. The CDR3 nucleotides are TGTGCTAGCAGCAGCGGGGAGACCCAGTACTTC. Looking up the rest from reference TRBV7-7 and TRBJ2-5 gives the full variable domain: GAGVSQSPRYKVTKRGQDVTLRCDPISSHATLYWYQQALGQGPEFLTYFNYEAQPDKSGLPSDRFSAERPEGSISTLTIQRTEQRDSAMYRCASSSGETQYFGPGTRLLVL.

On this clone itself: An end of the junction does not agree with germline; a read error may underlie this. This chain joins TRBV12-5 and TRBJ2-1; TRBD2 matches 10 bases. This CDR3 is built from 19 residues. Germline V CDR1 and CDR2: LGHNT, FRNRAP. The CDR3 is CASGLVLAPSGSSYNEQFF. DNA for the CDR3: TGTGCTAGTGGTTTGGTACTAGCCCCTAGCGGGAGCTCCTACAACGAGCAGTTCTTC.

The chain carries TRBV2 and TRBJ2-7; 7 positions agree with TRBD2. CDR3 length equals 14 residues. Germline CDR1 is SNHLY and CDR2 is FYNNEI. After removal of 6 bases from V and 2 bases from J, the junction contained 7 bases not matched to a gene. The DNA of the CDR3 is TGTGCCAGCAGCCTCGGACTAGTCCCCTACGAGCAGTACTTC. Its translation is CASSLGLVPYEQYF. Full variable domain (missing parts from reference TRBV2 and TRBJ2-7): EPEVTQTPSHQVTQMGQEVILRCVPISNHLYFYWYRQILGQKVEFLVSFYNNEISEKSEIFDDQFSVERPDGSNFTLKIRSTKLEDSAMYFCASSLGLVPYEQYFGPGTRLTVT.